These T cell receptor beta chains were read from a single sample in a study of blood T cell repertoires in COVID-19. The repertoire was sequenced with immunoSEQ multiplex PCR; TCRdb's copy has only in-frame clones and lacks some. Of roughly 100,000 clones listed, 88% were seen once; the top ten hold around 10%. The sequenced sample consisted of peripheral blood. The source of these receptors is a man of 80 years or more with acute or convalescent COVID-19. Both conserved end residues are part of each CDR3. D genes are given only for firm matches.

v_call,d_call,j_call,cdr3_aa
TRBV9,TRBD2,TRBJ2-3,CASSILAGEEDTQYF
TRBV30,-,TRBJ1-1,CAWSVRPGDTEAFF
TRBV6-9,-,TRBJ2-7,CASNGVIGGVGTYEQYF
TRBV19,-,TRBJ1-5,CASCRGSNQPQHF
TRBV3-1/TRBV3-2,-,TRBJ1-2,CASSGGNYGYTF
TRBV19,-,TRBJ2-7,CASSIWTDYEQYF
TRBV10-3,TRBD1,TRBJ1-1,CAISENRGDTEAFF
TRBV7-9,TRBD1,TRBJ2-3,CASSRLQGSTDTQYF
TRBV11-2,-,TRBJ2-5,CASSLPAAIETQYF
TRBV3-1/TRBV3-2,-,TRBJ1-2,CASSQASYGYTF
TRBV10-3,-,TRBJ1-1,CAISVDREGTEAFF